The clone carrying this TCR beta chain came up many times. Its antigen is as yet unknown. The data were taken from a study of T cells in Graves' hyperthyroidism and ophthalmopathy. Notes on the study in general: By a 13 V-J model, ophthalmopathy was set apart from stable hyperthyroidism.

Amplification yielded TCR beta CDR3 regions, with RNA transcripts as the source. An initial round of RT-PCR targeting the TCR CDR3 relied on the HTBI primer set. TCRdb analysed the multiplex PCR reads with MiXCR anew, one entry per CDR3 protein. In the table there are 530,000 or so distinct CDR3 sequences, under 60% of which are singletons. V lost 1 base, J lost 5 bases, and 17 bases lay in between. Germline loops: CDR1 SGHTA, CDR2 FQGNSA. The CDR3 spans 16 residues. Clinicians diagnosed patients from clinical symptoms, serum thyroxine and TRAb, thyroid ultrasound and orbital computed tomography. The receptor was isolated from a woman aged 18-30 years with Graves' hyperthyroidism. Sequenced: peripheral blood or thyroid tissue (not recorded which). This chain connects TRBV7-2 to TRBJ1-2; D possibly corresponds to TRBD1 (6 bases). The CDR3: CASSLEATAGVYGYTF. Written as DNA, the CDR3 is TGTGCCAGCAGCTTAGAAGCGACTGCAGGGGTGTATGGCTACACCTTC.